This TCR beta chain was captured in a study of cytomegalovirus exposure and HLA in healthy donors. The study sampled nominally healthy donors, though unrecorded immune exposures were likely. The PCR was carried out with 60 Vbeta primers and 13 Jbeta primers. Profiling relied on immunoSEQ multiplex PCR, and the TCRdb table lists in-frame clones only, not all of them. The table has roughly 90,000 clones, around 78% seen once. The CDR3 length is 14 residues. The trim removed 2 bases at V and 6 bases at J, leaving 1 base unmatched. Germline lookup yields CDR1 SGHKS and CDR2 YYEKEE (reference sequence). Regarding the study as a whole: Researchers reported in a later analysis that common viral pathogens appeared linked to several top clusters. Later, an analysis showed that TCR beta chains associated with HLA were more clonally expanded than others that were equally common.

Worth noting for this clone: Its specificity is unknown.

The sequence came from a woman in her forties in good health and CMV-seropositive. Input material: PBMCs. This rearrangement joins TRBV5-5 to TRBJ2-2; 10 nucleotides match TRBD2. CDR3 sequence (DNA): TGTGCCAGCAGCTTAGCGGGAGGGTCCGGGGAGCTGTTTTTT. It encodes CASSLAGGSGELFF.